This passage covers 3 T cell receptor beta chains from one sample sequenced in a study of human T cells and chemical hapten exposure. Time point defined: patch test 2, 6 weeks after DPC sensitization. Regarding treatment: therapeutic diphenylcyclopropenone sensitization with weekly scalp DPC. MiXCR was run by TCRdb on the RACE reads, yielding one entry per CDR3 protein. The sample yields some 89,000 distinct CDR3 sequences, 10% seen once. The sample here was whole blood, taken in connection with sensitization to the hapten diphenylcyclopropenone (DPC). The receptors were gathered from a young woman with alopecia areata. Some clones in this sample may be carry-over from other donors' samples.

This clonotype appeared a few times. The CDR3, as DNA: TGTGCCAGCTCACCAGTCCAGGGGGGATCTAGCGAGCAGTACTTC. Its protein product is CASSPVQGGSSEQYF. The genes are TRBV18 and TRBJ2-7; possible D gene TRBD1, 7 bases. The CDR3 runs 15 residues. Germline V gene data show CDR1 as KGHSH and CDR2 as LQKENI. Between the trimmed V and J ends, which lost 2 bases and 6 bases, there was a span of 17 bases. The full variable domain, its missing parts supplied by reference TRBV18 and TRBJ2-7, is NAGVMQNPRHLVRRRGQEARLRCSPMKGHSHVYWYRQLPEEGLKFMVYLQKENIIDESGMPKERFSAEFPKEGPSILRIQQVVRGDSAAYFCASSPVQGGSSEQYFGPGTRLTVT.

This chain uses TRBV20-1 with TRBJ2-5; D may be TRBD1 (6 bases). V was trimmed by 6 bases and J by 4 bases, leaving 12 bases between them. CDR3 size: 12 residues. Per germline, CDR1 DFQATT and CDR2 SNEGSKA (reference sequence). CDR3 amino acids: CSALAGVETQYF. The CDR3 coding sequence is TGCAGTGCCCTCGCAGGGGTAGAGACCCAGTACTTC.

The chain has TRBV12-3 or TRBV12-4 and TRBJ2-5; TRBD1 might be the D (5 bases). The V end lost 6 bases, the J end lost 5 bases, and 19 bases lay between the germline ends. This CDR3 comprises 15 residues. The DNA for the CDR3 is TGTGCCAGCAGCCAGGGCAGGGCCAGGTTGGAGACCCAGTACTTC. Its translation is CASSQGRARLETQYF.